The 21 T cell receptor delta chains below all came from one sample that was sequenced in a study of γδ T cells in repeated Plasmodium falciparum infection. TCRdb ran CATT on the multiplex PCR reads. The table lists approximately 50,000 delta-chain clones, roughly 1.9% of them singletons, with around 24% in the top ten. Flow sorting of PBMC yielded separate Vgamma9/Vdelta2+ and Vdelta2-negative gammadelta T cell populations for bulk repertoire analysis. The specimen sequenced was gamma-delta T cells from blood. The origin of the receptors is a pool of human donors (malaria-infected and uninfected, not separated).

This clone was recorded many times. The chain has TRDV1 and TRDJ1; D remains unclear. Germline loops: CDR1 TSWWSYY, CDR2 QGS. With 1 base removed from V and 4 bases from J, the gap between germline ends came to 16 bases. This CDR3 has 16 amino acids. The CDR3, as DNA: TGTGCTCTTGGGGAACATTTCCGTCCCGTAAACGATAAACTCATCTTT. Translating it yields CALGEHFRPVNDKLIF.

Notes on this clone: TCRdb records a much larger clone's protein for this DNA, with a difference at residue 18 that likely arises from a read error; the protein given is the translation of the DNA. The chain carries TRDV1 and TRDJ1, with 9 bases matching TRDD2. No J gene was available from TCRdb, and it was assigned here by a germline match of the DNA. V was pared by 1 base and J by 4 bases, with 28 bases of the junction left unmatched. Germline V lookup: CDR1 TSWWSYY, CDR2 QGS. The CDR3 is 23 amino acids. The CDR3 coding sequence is TGTGCTCTTGGGGAACCCCATCACCTTCCTACAAGTACTGGTCGAAAATACATCGATAAACTCATCTTT. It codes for CALGEPHHLPTSTGRKYIDKLIF.

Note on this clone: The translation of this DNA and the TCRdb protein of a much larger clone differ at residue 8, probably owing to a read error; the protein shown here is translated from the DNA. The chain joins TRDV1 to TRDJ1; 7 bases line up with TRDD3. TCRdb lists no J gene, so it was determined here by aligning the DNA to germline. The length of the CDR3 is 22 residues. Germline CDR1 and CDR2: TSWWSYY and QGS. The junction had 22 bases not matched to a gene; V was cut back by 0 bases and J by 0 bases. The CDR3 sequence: CALGELVHAKRGIPRYTDKLIF. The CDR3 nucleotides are TGTGCTCTTGGGGAACTAGTTCACGCTAAGCGGGGGATTCCTCGGTACACCGATAAACTCATCTTT.

The CDR3 bases are TGTGCTCTTGGGAACCAAATTAACCCATCTTCCTACGACCGGCCTGGGGGACGACTGGGGACTGCGACCGATAAACTCATCTTT. Amino acid sequence: CALGNQINPSSYDRPGGRLGTATDKLIF. V gene TRDV1 combines with J gene TRDJ1; D is perhaps TRDD2 or TRDD3 (8 bases each). As TCRdb names no J gene, one was assigned here on the basis of a DNA match to germline. This CDR3 is built from 28 residues. V lost 5 bases to trimming and J lost 2 bases, with 54 bases between them. Per germline, CDR1 TSWWSYY and CDR2 QGS.

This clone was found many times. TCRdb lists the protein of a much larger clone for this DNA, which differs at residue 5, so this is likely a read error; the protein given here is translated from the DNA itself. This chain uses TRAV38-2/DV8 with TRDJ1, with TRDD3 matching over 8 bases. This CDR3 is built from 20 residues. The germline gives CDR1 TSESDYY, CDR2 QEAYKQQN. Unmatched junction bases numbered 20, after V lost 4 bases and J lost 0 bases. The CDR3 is CAYRGFYFPWGYLYTDKLIF. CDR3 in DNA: TGTGCTTATAGGGGCTTCTACTTCCCCTGGGGATACTTGTACACCGATAAACTCATCTTT.

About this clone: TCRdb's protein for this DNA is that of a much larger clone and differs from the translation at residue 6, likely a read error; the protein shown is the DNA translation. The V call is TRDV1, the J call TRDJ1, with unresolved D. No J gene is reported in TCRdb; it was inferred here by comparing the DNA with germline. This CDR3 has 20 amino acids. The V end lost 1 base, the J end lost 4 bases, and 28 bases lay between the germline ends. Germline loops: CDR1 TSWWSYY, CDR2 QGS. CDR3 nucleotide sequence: TGTGCTCTTGGGGAACGATGGCCGTGTGGGAGGGGCCTATGGAACGATAAACTCATCTTT. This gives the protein CALGERWPCGRGLWNDKLIF.

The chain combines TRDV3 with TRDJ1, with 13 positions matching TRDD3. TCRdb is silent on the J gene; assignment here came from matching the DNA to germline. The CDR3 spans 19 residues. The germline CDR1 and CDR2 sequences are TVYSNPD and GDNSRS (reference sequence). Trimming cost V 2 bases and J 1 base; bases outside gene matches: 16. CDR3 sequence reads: CAFGRRNPYWGIRTDKLIF. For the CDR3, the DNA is TGTGCCTTTGGGCGACGAAACCCGTACTGGGGGATACGCACCGATAAACTCATCTTT.

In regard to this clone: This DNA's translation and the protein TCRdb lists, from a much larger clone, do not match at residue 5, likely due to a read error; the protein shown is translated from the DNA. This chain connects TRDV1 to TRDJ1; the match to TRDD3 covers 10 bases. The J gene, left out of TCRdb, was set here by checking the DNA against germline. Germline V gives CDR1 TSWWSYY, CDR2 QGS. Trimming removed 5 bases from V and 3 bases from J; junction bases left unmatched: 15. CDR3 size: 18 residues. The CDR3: CALGIRFPYWGISDKLIF. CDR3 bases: TGTGCTCTTGGGATCCGATTCCCGTACTGGGGGATCTCCGATAAACTCATCTTT.

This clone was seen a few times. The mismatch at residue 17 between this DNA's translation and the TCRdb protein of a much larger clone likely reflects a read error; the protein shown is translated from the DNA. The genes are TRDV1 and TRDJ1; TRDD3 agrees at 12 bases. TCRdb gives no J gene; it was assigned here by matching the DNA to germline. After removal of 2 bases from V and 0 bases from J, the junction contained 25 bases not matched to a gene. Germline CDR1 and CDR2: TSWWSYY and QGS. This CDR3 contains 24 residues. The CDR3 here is CALGERTPYRPLYWGIPYTDKLIF. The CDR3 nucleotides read TGTGCTCTTGGGGAAAGGACCCCTTACCGGCCCTTGTACTGGGGGATACCCTACACCGATAAACTCATCTTT.

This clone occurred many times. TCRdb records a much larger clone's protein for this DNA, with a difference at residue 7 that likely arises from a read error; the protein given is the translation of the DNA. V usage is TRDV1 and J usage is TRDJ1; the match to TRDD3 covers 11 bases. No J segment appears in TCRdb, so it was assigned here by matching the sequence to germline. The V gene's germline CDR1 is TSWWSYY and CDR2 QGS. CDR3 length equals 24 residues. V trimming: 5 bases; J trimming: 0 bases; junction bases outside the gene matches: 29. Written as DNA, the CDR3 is TGTGCTCTTGGGCACTACACACCCGTTTTCGACTGGGGGATAGTGGACCTGTACACCGATAAACTCATCTTT. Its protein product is CALGHYTPVFDWGIVDLYTDKLIF.

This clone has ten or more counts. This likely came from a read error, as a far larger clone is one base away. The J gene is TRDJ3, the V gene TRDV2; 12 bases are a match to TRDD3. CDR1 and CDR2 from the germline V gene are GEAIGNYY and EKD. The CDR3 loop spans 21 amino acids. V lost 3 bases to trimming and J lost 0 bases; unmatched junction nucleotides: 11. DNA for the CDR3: TGTGCCTGTGACGCTTTACTGGGGGATACACGATCCTCCTGGGACACCCGACAGATGTTTTTC. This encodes CACDALLGDTRSSWDTRQMFF.

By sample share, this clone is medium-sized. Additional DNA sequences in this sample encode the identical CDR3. DNA for the CDR3: TGTGCTCTTGGGGAGTCTTTTACCTTCCTACAAGCCCCATACTGGGGGATAGACCAGAACACCGATAAACTCATCTTT. Its protein product is CALGESFTFLQAPYWGIDQNTDKLIF. J is TRDJ1 and V is TRDV1, with 11 bases lining up with TRDD3. The CDR3 contains 26 residues. The V and J ends lost 3 bases and 0 bases, in that order; junction bases with no gene match: 33. The germline V gene has CDR1 TSWWSYY and CDR2 QGS.

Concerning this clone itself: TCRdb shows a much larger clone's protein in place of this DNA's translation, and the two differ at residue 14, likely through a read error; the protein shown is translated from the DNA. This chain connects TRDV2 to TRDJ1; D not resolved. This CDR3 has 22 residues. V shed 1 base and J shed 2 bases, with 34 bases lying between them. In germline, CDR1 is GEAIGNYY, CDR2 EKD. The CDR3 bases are TGTGCCTGTGACACACAACGGCTCATGGAGGCACCGACTTGGGAAGGTACCGATAAACTCATCTTT. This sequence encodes CACDTQRLMEAPTWEGTDKLIF.

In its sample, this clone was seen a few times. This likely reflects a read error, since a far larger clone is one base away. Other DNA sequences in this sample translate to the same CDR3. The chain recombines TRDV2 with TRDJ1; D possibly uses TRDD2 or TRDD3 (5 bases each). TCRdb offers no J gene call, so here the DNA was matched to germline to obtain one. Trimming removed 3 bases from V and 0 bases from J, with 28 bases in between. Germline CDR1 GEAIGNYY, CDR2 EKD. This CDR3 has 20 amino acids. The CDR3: CACDSVAVRGASLYTDKLIF. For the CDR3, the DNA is TGTGCCTGTGACTCGGTCGCCGTTCGGGGGGCTTCCCTATACACCGATAAACTCATCTTT.

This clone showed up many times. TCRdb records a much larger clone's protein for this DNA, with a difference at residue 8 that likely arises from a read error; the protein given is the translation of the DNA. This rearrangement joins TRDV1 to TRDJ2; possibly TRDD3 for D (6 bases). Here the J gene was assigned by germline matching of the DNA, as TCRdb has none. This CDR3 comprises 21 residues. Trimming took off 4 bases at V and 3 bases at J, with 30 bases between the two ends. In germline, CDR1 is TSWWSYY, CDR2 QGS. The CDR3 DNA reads TGTGCTCTTGGGGGTCGACTCCCACTGTTTGGGGGGCCGAAGGTGACAGCACAACTCTTCTTT. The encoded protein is CALGGRLPLFGGPKVTAQLFF.

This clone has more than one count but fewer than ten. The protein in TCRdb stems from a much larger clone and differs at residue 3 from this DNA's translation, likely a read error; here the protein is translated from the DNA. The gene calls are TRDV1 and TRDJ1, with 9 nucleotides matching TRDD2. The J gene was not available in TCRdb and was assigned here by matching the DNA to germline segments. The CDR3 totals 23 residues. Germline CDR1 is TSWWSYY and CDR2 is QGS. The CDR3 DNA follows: TGTGCTCCTGGGGAACCCCATCACCTTCCTACAAGTACTGGTCGAAAATACACCGATAAACTCATCTTT. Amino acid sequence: CAPGEPHHLPTSTGRKYTDKLIF.

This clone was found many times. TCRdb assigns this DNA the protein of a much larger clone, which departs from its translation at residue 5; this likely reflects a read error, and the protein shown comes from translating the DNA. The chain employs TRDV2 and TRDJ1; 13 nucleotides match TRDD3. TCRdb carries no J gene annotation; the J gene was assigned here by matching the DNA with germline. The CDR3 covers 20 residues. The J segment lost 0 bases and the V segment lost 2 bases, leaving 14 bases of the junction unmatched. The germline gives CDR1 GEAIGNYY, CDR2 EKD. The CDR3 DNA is TGTGCCTGTGACATCCTCCAACTGGGGGATACGGATTCGTACACCGATAAACTCATCTTT. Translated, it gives CACDILQLGDTDSYTDKLIF.

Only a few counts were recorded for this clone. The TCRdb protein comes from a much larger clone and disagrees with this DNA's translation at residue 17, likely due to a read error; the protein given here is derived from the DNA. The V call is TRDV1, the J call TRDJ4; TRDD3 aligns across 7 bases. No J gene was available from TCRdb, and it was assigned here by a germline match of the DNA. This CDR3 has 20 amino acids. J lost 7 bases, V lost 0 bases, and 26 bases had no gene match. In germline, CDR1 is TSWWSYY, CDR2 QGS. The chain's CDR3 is CALGELRIYLGYASRGHLIF. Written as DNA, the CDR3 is TGTGCTCTTGGGGAACTAAGAATCTACCTAGGATACGCTAGTAGGGGACACCTGATCTTT.

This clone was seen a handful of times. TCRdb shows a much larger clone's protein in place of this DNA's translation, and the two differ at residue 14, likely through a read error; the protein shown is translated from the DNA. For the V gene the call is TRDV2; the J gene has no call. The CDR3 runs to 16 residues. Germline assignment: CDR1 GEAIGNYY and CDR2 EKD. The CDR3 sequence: CACDTSDRRTTDKPIF. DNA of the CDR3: TGTGCCTGTGACACCTCGGATCGTCGGACAACCGATAAACCCATCTTT.

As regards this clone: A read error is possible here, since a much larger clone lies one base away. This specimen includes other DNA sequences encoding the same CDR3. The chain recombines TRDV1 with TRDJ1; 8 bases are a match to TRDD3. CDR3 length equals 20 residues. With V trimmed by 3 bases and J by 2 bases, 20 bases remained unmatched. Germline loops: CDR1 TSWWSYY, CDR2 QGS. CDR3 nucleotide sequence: TGTGCTCTTGGGGAGTTATCCTACGGCTGGGGGAATACACCAACCGATAAACTCATCTTT. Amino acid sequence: CALGELSYGWGNTPTDKLIF.

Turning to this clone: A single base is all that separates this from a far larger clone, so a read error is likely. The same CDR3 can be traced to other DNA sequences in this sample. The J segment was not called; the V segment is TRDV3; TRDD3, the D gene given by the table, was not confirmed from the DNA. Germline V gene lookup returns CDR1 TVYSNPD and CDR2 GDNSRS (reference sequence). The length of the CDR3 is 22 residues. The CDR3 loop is CALPRGPSGLGIRVWYTDKLIF. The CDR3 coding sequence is TGTGCCCTCCCGCGGGGACCTTCCGGTTTGGGGATACGCGTTTGGTACACCGATAAGCTCATCTTT.